This entry concerns a single T cell receptor beta chain. Its antigen remains unknown. Vbeta (60) and Jbeta (13) primers were used in the PCR. Sequencing was performed with immunoSEQ multiplex PCR; in TCRdb, only in-frame clones are kept and a portion is missing. The repertoire has 150,000 to 200,000 clones, approximately 85% of them found once; the top ten carry 9.3%. This sample stems from a study of cytomegalovirus exposure and HLA in healthy donors. Per the germline V gene, CDR1 is SGHTA and CDR2 is FQGNSA. This CDR3 comprises 12 residues. V lost 0 bases and J lost 13, with 13 bases in between. Findings and limits, study-wide: TCR beta chains associated with HLA were, in a later analysis, more clonally expanded than equally common others. Association of a missense DCLRE1C variant with TCR beta V- and J-gene trimming was reported in a later analysis.

V gene TRBV7-2 combines with J gene TRBJ2-7, with D perhaps TRBD1 (5 bases). The sequenced sample was PBMCs. The clonotype originates from a man aged 18 to 29 in good health and CMV-seropositive. CDR3 DNA sequence: TGTGCCAGCAGCTTAGCCACCGGACACAATTACTTC. This encodes CASSLATGHNYF.